This is a list of T cell receptor beta chains from one sample in a study of blood T cell repertoires in COVID-19. The protocol was immunoSEQ multiplex PCR, while the TCRdb copy is restricted to in-frame clones and leaves out a portion. The data show over 200,000 clones, around 85% seen once. Input material: PBMCs or T cells enriched from blood (not recorded which). Receptors originate from a middle-aged man who had recovered from COVID-19. CDR3s include the opening cysteine and the closing phenylalanine or tryptophan. The D gene is left open where the match is weak. Clone size is given for some rows only: seen once, a few or many times, or a class if the clone is expanded.

J gene,V gene,D gene,clone size,CDR3 protein,CDR3 DNA
TRBJ1-5,TRBV4-1,TRBD1,once,CASSHGTGQNQPQHF,TGCGCCAGCAGCCATGGGACAGGCCAAAATCAGCCCCAGCATTTT
TRBJ2-7,TRBV19,-,-,CASSKGDTNYEQYF,TGTGCCAGTAGTAAAGGGGACACCAACTACGAGCAGTACTTC
TRBJ2-7,TRBV28,-,-,CASSLGRTFSYEQYF,TGTGCCAGCAGTTTAGGTCGGACATTCTCCTACGAGCAGTACTTC
TRBJ2-1,TRBV25-1,TRBD2,-,CASSEAGVTYNEQFF,TGTGCCAGCAGTGAAGCGGGGGTAACCTACAATGAGCAGTTCTTC
TRBJ1-6,TRBV19,-,-,CASRSGSPGDSPLHF,TGTGCCAGTAGATCTGGGAGCCCTGGGGATTCACCCCTCCACTTT
TRBJ2-2,TRBV5-1,TRBD1,-,CASSLGTGPNTGELFF,TGCGCCAGCAGCCTAGGGACAGGGCCGAACACCGGGGAGCTGTTTTTT
TRBJ2-7,TRBV18,-,-,CASSPRTANSYEQYF,TGTGCCAGCTCACCGCGGACAGCCAACTCCTACGAGCAGTACTTC
TRBJ1-4,TRBV6-1,TRBD1,-,CASSAQTGISNEKLFF,TGTGCCAGCAGTGCCCAGACAGGGATAAGTAATGAAAAACTGTTTTTT
TRBJ1-5,TRBV19,-,-,CASSSLAQGLNQPQHF,TGTGCCAGTAGTTCCCTAGCCCAGGGACTGAATCAGCCCCAGCATTTT
TRBJ1-1,TRBV6-5,TRBD1,-,CASRQGGRRTEAFF,TGTGCCAGCAGACAGGGGGGCCGTAGGACTGAAGCTTTCTTT
TRBJ1-2,TRBV11-2,-,-,CASSLDVRKGYTF,TGTGCCAGCAGCTTAGATGTGCGGAAGGGCTACACCTTC
TRBJ1-2,TRBV2,-,-,CASSVRTGGSDGYTF,TGTGCCAGCAGTGTTAGGACGGGTGGGAGCGATGGCTACACCTTC
TRBJ1-5,TRBV27,-,-,CASSFLGAGGNQPQHF,TGTGCCAGCAGTTTCTTGGGGGCAGGGGGCAATCAGCCCCAGCATTTT
TRBJ2-7,TRBV27,-,-,CASSPRAYSYEQYF,TGTGCCAGTTCCCCCAGGGCATACTCCTACGAGCAGTACTTC
TRBJ2-1,TRBV5-1,TRBD2,-,CASSPTSGRARVHEQFF,TGCGCCAGCAGCCCCACTAGCGGGAGGGCCAGGGTTCATGAGCAGTTCTTC
TRBJ1-1,TRBV27,-,-,CASSLSPGGDTEAFF,TGTGCCAGCAGTTTATCTCCCGGGGGTGACACTGAAGCTTTCTTT
TRBJ2-7,TRBV5-4,TRBD2,-,CASSVSGRVGEQYF,TGTGCCAGCAGCGTTAGCGGGAGGGTTGGTGAGCAGTACTTC
TRBJ1-1,TRBV2,TRBD1,-,CASRGTGGTEAFF,TGTGCCAGCAGGGGGACAGGGGGCACTGAAGCTTTCTTT
TRBJ2-1,TRBV11-2,-,-,CASSLSISRNEQFF,TGTGCCAGCAGCCTTAGTATTTCGCGGAATGAGCAGTTCTTC
TRBJ1-1,TRBV9,-,-,CASSVGANTEAFF,TGTGCCAGCAGCGTAGGGGCGAACACTGAAGCTTTCTTT
TRBJ1-2,TRBV29-1,-,-,CSVWGVDGYTF,TGCAGCGTATGGGGGGTTGATGGCTACACCTTC
TRBJ2-7,TRBV5-1,TRBD1,-,CASSAGTGGYEQYF,TGCGCCAGCAGCGCAGGGACAGGGGGCTACGAGCAGTACTTC
TRBJ2-3,TRBV7-9,-,-,CASSFVVSTGTQYF,TGTGCCAGCAGCTTCGTCGTTTCAACGGGTACGCAGTATTTT
TRBJ2-2,TRBV29-1,-,-,CSVDSSVTGELFF,TGCAGCGTTGATTCGTCAGTCACCGGGGAGCTGTTTTTT
TRBJ2-7,TRBV27,TRBD1,-,CASSLGTGLEQYF,TGTGCCAGCAGTCTCGGGACAGGGCTCGAGCAGTACTTC
TRBJ2-7,TRBV19,-,-,CASSNHPNYEQYF,TGTGCCAGTAGTAACCATCCTAACTACGAGCAGTACTTC
TRBJ2-7,TRBV6-2/TRBV6-3,TRBD1,-,CASSYAGTGLFTYEQYF,TGTGCCAGCAGTTACGCCGGGACAGGGCTCTTTACCTACGAGCAGTACTTC
TRBJ2-7,TRBV28,-,-,CASTPREATYEQYF,TGTGCCAGCACCCCCCGAGAGGCGACCTACGAGCAGTACTTC
TRBJ1-3,TRBV11-2,TRBD1,few,CASSLTGKQGSTIYF,TGTGCCAGCAGCTTAACGGGGAAACAGGGGAGCACCATATATTTT
TRBJ2-7,TRBV19,TRBD1,-,CASSISGGLEQYF,TGTGCCAGTAGTATCTCAGGGGGTCTCGAGCAGTACTTC
TRBJ1-1,TRBV12-3/TRBV12-4,-,-,CASRMGQNTEAFF,TGTGCCAGCCGGATGGGACAGAACACTGAAGCTTTCTTT
TRBJ2-7,TRBV24-1,-,once,CATSDFPEYEQYF,TGTGCCACCAGTGATTTCCCAGAATACGAGCAGTACTTC
TRBJ1-2,TRBV19,TRBD1,once,CASSGQGAFYGYTF,TGTGCCAGTAGCGGACAGGGGGCGTTTTATGGCTACACCTTC
TRBJ2-7,TRBV7-9,-,-,CASSRLVDYEQYF,TGTGCCAGCAGCCGACTAGTAGACTACGAGCAGTACTTC
TRBJ1-5,TRBV2,TRBD1,-,CASTRQGTSNQPQHF,TGTGCCAGCACCAGACAGGGGACGAGCAATCAGCCCCAGCATTTT
TRBJ2-7,TRBV10-3,TRBD1,-,CAIRGQETYEQYF,TGTGCCATCAGAGGACAGGAAACCTACGAGCAGTACTTC
TRBJ2-6,TRBV5-1,TRBD1,-,CASSLGQGAFGSGANVLTF,TGCGCCAGCAGCTTGGGACAGGGGGCGTTCGGCTCTGGGGCCAACGTCCTGACTTTC
TRBJ1-3,TRBV30,-,-,CAWSRWQGVGNTIYF,TGTGCCTGGAGTCGGTGGCAGGGCGTTGGAAACACCATATATTTT
TRBJ1-5,TRBV10-2,-,-,CASSEVRGNSNQPQHF,TGCGCCAGCAGTGAGGTCAGGGGAAATAGCAATCAGCCCCAGCATTTT
TRBJ1-2,TRBV3-1/TRBV3-2,TRBD1,-,CASSHGLGQGAGYTF,TGTGCCAGCAGCCATGGACTCGGGCAGGGGGCCGGTTACACCTTC
TRBJ1-1,TRBV27,-,-,CASSAQGRMNTEAFF,TGTGCCAGCAGTGCGCAGGGCCGGATGAACACTGAAGCTTTCTTT
TRBJ2-1,TRBV9,-,few,CASSPRLHNEQFF,TGTGCCAGCAGCCCCCGTCTACACAATGAGCAGTTCTTC
TRBJ1-3,TRBV9,-,-,CASSVGGAGNTIYF,TGTGCCAGCAGCGTAGGGGGGGCTGGAAACACCATATATTTT
TRBJ2-7,TRBV4-3,-,-,CASSQVRESPQYF,TGCGCCAGCAGCCAAGTTCGAGAGTCCCCGCAGTACTTC
TRBJ1-6,TRBV28,-,-,CASSLSFKGGSPLHF,TGTGCCAGCAGTTTGTCCTTCAAGGGAGGTTCACCCCTCCACTTT
TRBJ2-7,TRBV3-1/TRBV3-2,TRBD2,-,CASSQGTSVIYEQYF,TGTGCCAGCAGCCAAGGGACTAGCGTCATCTACGAGCAGTACTTC
TRBJ1-1,TRBV7-9,-,-,CASSSTHPLNTEAFF,TGTGCCAGCAGCTCGACTCACCCGCTGAACACTGAAGCTTTCTTT
TRBJ2-7,TRBV3-1/TRBV3-2,TRBD1,few,CASSRPGQGSDEQYF,TGTGCCAGCAGCCGGCCGGGACAGGGCTCTGACGAGCAGTACTTC
TRBJ2-7,TRBV11-3,TRBD1,once,CASSAPSGTGENYEQYF,TGTGCCAGCAGCGCCCCTTCGGGGACAGGGGAAAACTACGAGCAGTACTTC
TRBJ2-2,TRBV5-5,TRBD2,-,CASSSSPQKAGGGELFF,TGTGCCAGCAGCTCCTCCCCCCAAAAGGCGGGGGGCGGGGAGCTGTTTTTT
TRBJ2-7,TRBV5-1,-,-,CASSVGGQGTDSGRYEQYF,TGCGCCAGCAGCGTAGGGGGACAGGGGACCGATAGCGGGAGATACGAGCAGTACTTC
TRBJ1-1,TRBV2,-,-,CASRGAEMEENTEAFF,TGTGCCAGCAGAGGAGCTGAAATGGAAGAGAACACTGAAGCTTTCTTT
TRBJ2-3,TRBV7-9,-,-,CASSYPGLGYPDTQYF,TGTGCCAGCAGCTACCCGGGACTGGGCTATCCAGATACGCAGTATTTT